This T cell receptor (beta chain) stems from a study of T cell changes during pregnancy in multiple sclerosis. This CDR3 comprises 13 residues. V lost 0 bases and J lost 8, with 11 bases in between. CDR1 is SGHTS, CDR2 YDEGEE, per germline. Measured with immunoSEQ multiplex PCR; TCRdb has only the in-frame clones, and not every one. The repertoire holds about 80,000 clones, with 94% as singletons. The input for sequencing was peripheral blood, taken in the third trimester of pregnancy. The chain is built from TRBV5-8 and TRBJ1-2; D might be TRBD1 (5 bases). The sequence was collected from a female donor with multiple sclerosis, enrolled in a pregnancy study. The CDR3 region is CASSLAAGEGYTF. The DNA of the CDR3 is TGTGCCAGCAGCTTGGCAGCGGGGGAGGGCTACACCTTC.